The T cell receptor (beta chain) under discussion was sequenced for a study of cytomegalovirus exposure and HLA in healthy donors. As for the study in general: The same platform as the 650 to 700 first-cohort repertoires was used for the 120 or so validation repertoires, a later analysis reported.

General observations from the study: Testing in vitro showed a few CMV-associated chains specific for CMV antigens. In a later analysis, first-cohort TCR clusters were found to tend to co-occur in the 100 to 150 validation repertoires. Most TCR sequences were rare, but some public TCRs occurred in many donors.

Points on this clone: No antigen is known for it.

CDR1 is MDHEN, CDR2 SYDVKM, per germline. J lost 2 bases, V lost 3 bases, and 6 bases had no gene match. The CDR3 is 17 amino acids. Assay used: immunoSEQ multiplex PCR; TCRdb lists only in-frame clones, some missing. Counted here are over 60,000 clones, approximately 96% occurring once; the ten biggest clones make up about 4.1%. The chain recombines TRBV28 with TRBJ2-5, with 13 bases lining up with TRBD2. The clonotype originates from a man between 18 and 29 years old in good health and CMV-seropositive. Sample: PBMCs. The CDR3 DNA follows: TGTGCCAGCAGTTTGGAAACACTAGCGGGGGGGCAAGAGACCCAGTACTTC. It translates to CASSLETLAGGQETQYF.